This T cell receptor (beta chain) was sequenced in a study of CD8+CD57+ T cells in acquired aplastic anemia. Before being chosen for sequencing, patients had shown CD8+CD57+ cell expansion by flow cytometry. Notes on this clonotype: What it recognizes is unknown.

V was clipped by 3 bases and J by 9 bases, with 11 bases between them. The CDR3 is made up of 12 amino acids. The germline V gene has CDR1 SGHTA and CDR2 FQGNSA. Investigators profiled TCR beta VDJ and CDR3 from genomic DNA template. TCRdb called the reads again in MiXCR, with one record for every CDR3 protein. The data show 150,000 to 180,000 distinct CDR3 sequences, with about 54% seen just once and about 12% held by the top ten. Study observations and caveats: The CD8+ Simpson's diversity of patients and controls was not significantly different.

The J gene is TRBJ1-1, the V gene TRBV7-2; D may be TRBD1 (5 bases). The sequence was collected from a human donor with aplastic anemia. The material sequenced was sorted CD4+, CD8+, or CD8+CD57+ T cells (not recorded which) from PBMCs. The DNA of the CDR3 is TGTGCCAGCAGCTTTGGGGGGGGACAAGCTTTCTTT. Protein product: CASSFGGGQAFF.